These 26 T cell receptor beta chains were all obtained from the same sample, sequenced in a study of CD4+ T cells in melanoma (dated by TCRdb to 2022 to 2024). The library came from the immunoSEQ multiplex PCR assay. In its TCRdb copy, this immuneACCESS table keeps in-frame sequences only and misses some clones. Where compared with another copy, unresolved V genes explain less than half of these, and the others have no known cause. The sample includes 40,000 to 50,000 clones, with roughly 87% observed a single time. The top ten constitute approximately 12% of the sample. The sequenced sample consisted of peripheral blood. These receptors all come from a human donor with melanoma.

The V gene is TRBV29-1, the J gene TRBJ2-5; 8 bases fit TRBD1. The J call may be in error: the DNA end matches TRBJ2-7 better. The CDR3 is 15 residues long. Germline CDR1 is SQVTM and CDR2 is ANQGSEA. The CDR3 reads CSAQGAASTLYEQYF. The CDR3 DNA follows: TGCAGCGCCCAGGGGGCGGCCTCTACCCTTTACGAGCAGTACTTC.

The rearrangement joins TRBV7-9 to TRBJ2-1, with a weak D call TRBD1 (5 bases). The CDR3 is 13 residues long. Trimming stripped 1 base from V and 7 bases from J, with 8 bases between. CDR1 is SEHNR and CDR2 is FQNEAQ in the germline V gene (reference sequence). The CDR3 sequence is CASSLGGMNEQFF. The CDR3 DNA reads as TGTGCCAGCAGCTTAGGGGGCATGAATGAGCAGTTCTTC.

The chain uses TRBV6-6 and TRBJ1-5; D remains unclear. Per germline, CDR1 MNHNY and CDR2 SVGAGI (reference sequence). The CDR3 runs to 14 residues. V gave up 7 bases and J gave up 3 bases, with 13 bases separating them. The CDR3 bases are TGTGCCAGCACCTCTCGGAGCCTCAATCAGCCCCAGCATTTT. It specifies CASTSRSLNQPQHF.

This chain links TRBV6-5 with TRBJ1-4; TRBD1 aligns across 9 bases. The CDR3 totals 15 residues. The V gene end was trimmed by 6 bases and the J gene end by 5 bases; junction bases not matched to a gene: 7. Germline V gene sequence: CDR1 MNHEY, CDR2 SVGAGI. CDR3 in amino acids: CASSGTGRGNEKLFF. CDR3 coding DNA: TGTGCCAGCAGCGGGACAGGGCGAGGAAATGAAAAACTGTTTTTT.

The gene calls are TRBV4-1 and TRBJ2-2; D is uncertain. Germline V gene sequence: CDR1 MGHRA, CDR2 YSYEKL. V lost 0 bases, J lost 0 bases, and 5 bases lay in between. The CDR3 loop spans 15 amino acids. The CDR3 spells CASSQDSANTGELFF. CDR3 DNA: TGCGCCAGCAGCCAAGACAGCGCGAACACCGGGGAGCTGTTTTTT.

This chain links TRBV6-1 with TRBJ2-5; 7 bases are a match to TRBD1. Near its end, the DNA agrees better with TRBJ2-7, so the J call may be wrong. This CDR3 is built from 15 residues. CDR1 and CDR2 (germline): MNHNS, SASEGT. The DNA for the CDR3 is TGTGCCAGCAGTACCACAGGGGTCAGCTCCTACGAGCAGTACTTC. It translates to CASSTTGVSSYEQYF.

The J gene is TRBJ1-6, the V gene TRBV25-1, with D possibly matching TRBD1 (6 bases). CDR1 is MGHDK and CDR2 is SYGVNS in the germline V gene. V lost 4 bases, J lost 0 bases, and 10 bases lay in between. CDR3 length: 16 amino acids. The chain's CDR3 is CASSGQASSYNSPLHF. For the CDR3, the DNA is TGTGCCAGCAGTGGACAGGCTAGCTCCTATAATTCACCCCTCCACTTT.

This CDR3 reads CASSPRGSGANVLTF. The CDR3 DNA reads TGTGCCAGCTCACCCAGGGGATCCGGGGCCAACGTCCTGACTTTC. The chain has TRBV18 and TRBJ2-6, with D perhaps matching TRBD1 (6 bases). Germline CDR1 is KGHSH and CDR2 is LQKENI. The CDR3 is 15 residues long. Trimming took 3 bases from V and 4 from J, leaving 10 bases between them.

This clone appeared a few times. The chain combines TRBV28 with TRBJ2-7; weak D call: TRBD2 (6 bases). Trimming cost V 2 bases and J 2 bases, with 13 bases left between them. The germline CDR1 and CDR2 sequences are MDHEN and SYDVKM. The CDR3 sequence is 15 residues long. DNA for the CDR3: TGTGCCAGCAGTTTAACGGAGGGTAACCCCTACGAGCAGTACTTC. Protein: CASSLTEGNPYEQYF.

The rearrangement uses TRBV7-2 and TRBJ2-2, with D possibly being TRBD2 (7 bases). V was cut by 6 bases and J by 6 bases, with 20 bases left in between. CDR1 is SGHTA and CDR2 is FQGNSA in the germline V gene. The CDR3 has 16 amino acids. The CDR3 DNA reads TGTGCCAGCAGATCCGGGAAGGGGGGGAAGGCCGGGGAGCTGTTTTTT. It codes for CASRSGKGGKAGELFF.

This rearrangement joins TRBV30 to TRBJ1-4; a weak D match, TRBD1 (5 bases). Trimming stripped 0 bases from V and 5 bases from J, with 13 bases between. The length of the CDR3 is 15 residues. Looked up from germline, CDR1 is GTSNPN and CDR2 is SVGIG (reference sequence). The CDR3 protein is CAWSVGQSQNEKLFF. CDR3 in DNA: TGTGCCTGGAGTGTCGGACAATCCCAAAATGAAAAACTGTTTTTT.

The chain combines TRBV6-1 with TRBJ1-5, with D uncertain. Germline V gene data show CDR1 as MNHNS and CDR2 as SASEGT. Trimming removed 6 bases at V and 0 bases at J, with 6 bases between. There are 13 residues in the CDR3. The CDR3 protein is CASRLYSNQPQHF. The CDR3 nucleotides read TGTGCCAGCAGGCTCTATAGCAATCAGCCCCAGCATTTT.

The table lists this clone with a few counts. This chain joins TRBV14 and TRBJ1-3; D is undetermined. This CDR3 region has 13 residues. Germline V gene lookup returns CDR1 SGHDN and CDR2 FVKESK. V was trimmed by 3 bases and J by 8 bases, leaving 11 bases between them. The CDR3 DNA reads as TGTGCCAGCAGCCAGAGGAGGGTAGACACCATATATTTT. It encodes CASSQRRVDTIYF.

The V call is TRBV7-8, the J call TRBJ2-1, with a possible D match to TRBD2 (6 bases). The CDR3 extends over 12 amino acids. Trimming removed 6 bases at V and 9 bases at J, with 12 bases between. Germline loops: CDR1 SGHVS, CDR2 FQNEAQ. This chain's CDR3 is CASRPVAVEQFF. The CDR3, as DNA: TGTGCCAGCAGACCTGTAGCGGTTGAGCAGTTCTTC.

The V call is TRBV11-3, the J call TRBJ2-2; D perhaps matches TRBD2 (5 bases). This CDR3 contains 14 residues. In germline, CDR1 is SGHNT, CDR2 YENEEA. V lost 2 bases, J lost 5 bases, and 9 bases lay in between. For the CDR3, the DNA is TGTGCCAGCAGCTTAACCCGAGGGACCGGGGAGCTGTTTTTT. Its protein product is CASSLTRGTGELFF.

In DNA, the CDR3 is TGTGCCAGCAGGGGGAGGGGAGGGATGAACACTGAAGCTTTCTTT. It translates to CASRGRGGMNTEAFF. The chain links TRBV27 to TRBJ1-1; the D gene is possibly TRBD1 (5 bases). Germline-derived CDR1 and CDR2 are MNHEY and SMNVEV (reference sequence). The CDR3 loop spans 15 amino acids. Trimming took off 6 bases at V and 0 bases at J, with 14 bases between the two ends.

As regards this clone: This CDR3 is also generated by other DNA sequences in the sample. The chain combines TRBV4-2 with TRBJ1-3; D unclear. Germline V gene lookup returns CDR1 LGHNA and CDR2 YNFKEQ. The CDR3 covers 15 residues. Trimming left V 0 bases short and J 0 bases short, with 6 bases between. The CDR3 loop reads CASSQEDRSGNTIYF. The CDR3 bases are TGTGCCAGCAGCCAAGAAGACCGCTCTGGAAACACCATATATTTT.

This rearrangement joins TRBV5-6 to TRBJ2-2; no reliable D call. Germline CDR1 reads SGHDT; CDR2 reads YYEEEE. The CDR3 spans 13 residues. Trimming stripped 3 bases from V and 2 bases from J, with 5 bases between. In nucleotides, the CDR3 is TGTGCCAGCAGCTACGACAACACCGGGGAGCTGTTTTTT. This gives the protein CASSYDNTGELFF.

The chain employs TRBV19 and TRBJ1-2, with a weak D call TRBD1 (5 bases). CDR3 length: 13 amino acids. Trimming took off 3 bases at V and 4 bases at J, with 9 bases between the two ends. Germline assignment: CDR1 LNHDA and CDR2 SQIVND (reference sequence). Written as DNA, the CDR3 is TGTGCCAGTAGTATGCGACAGAGCTATGGCTACACCTTC. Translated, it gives CASSMRQSYGYTF.

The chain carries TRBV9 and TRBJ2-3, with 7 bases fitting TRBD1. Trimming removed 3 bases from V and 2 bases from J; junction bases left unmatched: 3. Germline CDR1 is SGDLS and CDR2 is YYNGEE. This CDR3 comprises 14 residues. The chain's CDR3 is CASSAGGSTDTQYF. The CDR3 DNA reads TGTGCCAGCAGCGCAGGGGGTTCCACAGATACGCAGTATTTT.

The DNA for the CDR3 is TGTGCCAGCAGTACGGCGGCGGCGGGACAGCAGGGAGCTTTCTTT. Translation gives CASSTAAAGQQGAFF. This rearrangement joins TRBV28 to TRBJ1-1; 7 bases are a match to TRBD1. Germline CDR1 reads MDHEN; CDR2 reads SYDVKM. This CDR3 is built from 15 residues. The V gene end was trimmed by 5 bases and the J gene end by 10 bases; junction bases not matched to a gene: 16. The entire variable domain, with the rest obtained from reference TRBV28 and TRBJ1-1, is as follows: DVKVTQSSRYLVKRTGEKVFLECVQDMDHENMFWYRQDPGLGLRLIYFSYDVKMKEKGDIPEGYSVSREKKERFSLILESASTNQTSMYLCASSTAAAGQQGAFFGQGTRLTVV.

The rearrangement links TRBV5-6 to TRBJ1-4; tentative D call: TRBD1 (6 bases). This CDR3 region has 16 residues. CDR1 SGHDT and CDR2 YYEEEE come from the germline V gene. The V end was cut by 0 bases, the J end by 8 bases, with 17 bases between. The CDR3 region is CASSLGIAGHEEKLFF. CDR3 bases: TGTGCCAGCAGCTTGGGGATAGCGGGACACGAAGAAAAACTGTTTTTT.

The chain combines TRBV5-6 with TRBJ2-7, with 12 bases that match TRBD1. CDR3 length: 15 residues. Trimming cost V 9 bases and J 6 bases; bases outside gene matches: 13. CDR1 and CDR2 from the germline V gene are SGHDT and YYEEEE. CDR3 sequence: CATKLWGQGAGEQYF. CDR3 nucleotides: TGTGCCACAAAACTCTGGGGACAGGGGGCTGGCGAGCAGTACTTC.

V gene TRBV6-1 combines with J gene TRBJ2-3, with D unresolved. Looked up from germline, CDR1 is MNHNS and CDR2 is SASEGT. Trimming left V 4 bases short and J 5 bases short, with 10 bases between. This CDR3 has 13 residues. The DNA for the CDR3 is TGTGCCAGCAGTGGGGTAAGAAAAGATACGCAGTATTTT. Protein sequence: CASSGVRKDTQYF.

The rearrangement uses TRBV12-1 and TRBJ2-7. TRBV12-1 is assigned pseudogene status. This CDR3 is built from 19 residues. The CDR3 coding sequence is TGTGCCAGCAGCTTTGTAGAGACACTAAACTCCGTCCGACCCTACGAGCAGTACTTC. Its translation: CASSFVETLNSVRPYEQYF.

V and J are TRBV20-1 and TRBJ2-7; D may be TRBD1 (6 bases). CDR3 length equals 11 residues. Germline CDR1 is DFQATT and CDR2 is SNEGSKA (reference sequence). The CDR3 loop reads CSGDISYEQYF. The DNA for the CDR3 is TGCAGCGGGGACATCTCCTACGAGCAGTACTTC.